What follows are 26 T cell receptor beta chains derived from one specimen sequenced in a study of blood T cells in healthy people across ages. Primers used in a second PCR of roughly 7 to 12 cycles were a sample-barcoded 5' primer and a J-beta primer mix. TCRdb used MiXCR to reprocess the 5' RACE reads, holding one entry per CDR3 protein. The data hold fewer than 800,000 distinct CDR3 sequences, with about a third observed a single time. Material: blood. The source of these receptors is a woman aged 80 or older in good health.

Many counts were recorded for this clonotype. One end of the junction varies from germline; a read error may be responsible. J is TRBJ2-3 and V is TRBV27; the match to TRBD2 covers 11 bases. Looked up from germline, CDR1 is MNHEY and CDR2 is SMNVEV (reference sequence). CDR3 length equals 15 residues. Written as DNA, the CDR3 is TGTGCCAGCAATTTAGCGGGGGGGACCACAGATACGCAGTATTTT. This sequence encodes CASNLAGGTTDTQYF.

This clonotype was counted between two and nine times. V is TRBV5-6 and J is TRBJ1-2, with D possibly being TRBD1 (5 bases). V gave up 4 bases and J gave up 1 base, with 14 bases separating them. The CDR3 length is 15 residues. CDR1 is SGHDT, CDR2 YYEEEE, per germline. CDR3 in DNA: TGTGCCAGCAGCCGCGGGGGGTTTAATAACTATGGCTACACCTTC. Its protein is CASSRGGFNNYGYTF.

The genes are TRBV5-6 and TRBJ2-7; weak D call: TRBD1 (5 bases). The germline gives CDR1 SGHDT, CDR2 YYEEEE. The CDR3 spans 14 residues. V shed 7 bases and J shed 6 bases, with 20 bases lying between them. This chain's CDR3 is CASRGAPQPFEQYF. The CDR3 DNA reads TGTGCCAGCCGTGGGGCACCTCAACCCTTCGAGCAGTACTTC. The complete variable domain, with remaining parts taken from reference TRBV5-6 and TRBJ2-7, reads DAGVTQSPTHLIKTRGQQVTLRCSPKSGHDTVSWYQQALGQGPQFIFQYYEEEERQRGNFPDRFSGHQFPNYSSELNVNALLLGDSALYLCASRGAPQPFEQYFGPGTRLTVT.

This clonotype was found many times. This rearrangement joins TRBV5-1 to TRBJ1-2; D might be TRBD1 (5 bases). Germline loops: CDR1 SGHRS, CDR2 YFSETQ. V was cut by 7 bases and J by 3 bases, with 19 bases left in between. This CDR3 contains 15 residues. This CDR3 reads CASGSGGGFDYGYTF. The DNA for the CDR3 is TGCGCCAGCGGATCGGGGGGAGGCTTTGACTATGGCTACACCTTC.

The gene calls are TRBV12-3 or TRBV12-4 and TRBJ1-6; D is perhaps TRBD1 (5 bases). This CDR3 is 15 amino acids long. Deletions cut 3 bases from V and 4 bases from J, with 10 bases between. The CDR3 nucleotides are TGTGCCAGCAGTTTCAGGGACCCATATAATTCACCCCTCCACTTT. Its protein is CASSFRDPYNSPLHF.

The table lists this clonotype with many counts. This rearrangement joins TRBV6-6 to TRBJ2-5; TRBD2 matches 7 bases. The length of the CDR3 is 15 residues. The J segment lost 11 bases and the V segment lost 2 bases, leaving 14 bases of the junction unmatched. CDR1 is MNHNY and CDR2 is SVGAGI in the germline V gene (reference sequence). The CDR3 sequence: CASSYDRGDKREQYF. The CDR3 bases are TGTGCCAGCAGTTACGACCGGGGGGATAAGAGGGAGCAGTACTTC.

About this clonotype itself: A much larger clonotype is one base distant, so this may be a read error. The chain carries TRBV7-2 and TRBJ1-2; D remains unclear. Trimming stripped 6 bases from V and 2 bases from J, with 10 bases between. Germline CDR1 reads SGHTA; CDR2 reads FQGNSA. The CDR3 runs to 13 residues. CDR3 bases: TGTGCCAGCAGGCCCAGTTTGAACTATGGCTACACCTTC. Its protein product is CASRPSLNYGYTF.

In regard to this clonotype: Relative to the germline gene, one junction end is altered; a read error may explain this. Written as DNA, the CDR3 is TGTGCCAGTTCATCTGCGGGACAGTTAGCCAAAGACATTCAGTACTTC. Amino acids: CASSSAGQLAKDIQYF. This rearrangement joins TRBV14 to TRBJ2-4; D possibly corresponds to TRBD1 (7 bases). Germline V gene lookup returns CDR1 SGHDN and CDR2 FVKESK. This CDR3 has 16 amino acids.

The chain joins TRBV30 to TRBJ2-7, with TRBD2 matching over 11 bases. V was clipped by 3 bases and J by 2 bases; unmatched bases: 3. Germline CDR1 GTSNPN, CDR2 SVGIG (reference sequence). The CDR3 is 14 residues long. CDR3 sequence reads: CAWSRLAGTYEQYF. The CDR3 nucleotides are TGTGCCTGGAGCCGACTAGCGGGGACCTACGAGCAGTACTTC.

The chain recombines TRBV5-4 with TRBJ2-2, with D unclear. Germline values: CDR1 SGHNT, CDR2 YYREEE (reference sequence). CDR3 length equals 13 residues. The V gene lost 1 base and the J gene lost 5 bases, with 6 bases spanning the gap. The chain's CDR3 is CASSLPQTGELFF. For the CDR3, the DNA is TGTGCCAGCAGCTTGCCGCAGACCGGGGAGCTGTTTTTT.

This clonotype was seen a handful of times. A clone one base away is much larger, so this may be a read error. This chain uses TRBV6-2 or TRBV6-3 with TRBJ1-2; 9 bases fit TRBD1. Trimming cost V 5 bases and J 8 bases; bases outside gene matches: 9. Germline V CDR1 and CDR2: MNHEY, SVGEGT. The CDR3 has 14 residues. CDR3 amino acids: CASSTTHRGRGYTF. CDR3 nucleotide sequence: TGTGCCAGCAGTACCACCCACAGGGGGCGAGGCTACACCTTC.

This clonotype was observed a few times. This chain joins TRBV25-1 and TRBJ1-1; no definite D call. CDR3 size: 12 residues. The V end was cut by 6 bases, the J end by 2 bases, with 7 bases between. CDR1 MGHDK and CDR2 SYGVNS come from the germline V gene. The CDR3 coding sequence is TGTGCCAGCAGAGGGTCCAACACTGAAGCTTTCTTT. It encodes CASRGSNTEAFF. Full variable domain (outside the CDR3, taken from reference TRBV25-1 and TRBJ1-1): EADIYQTPRYLVIGTGKKITLECSQTMGHDKMYWYQQDPGMELHLIHYSYGVNSTEKGDLSSESTVSRIRTEHFPLTLESARPSHTSQYLCASRGSNTEAFFGQGTRLTVV.

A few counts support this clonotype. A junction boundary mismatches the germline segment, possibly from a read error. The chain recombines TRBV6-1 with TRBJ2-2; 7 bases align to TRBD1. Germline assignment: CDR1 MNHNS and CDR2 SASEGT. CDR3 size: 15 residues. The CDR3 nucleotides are TGTGCCAGCAATGAACAGGGGAGGAACACCGGGGAGCTGTTTTTT. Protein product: CASNEQGRNTGELFF.

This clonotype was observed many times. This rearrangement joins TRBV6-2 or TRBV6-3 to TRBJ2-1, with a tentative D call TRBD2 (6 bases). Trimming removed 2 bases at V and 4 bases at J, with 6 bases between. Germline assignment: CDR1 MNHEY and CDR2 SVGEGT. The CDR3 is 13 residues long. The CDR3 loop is CASSYAGYNEQFF. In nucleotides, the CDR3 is TGTGCCAGCAGTTACGCGGGGTACAATGAGCAGTTCTTC.

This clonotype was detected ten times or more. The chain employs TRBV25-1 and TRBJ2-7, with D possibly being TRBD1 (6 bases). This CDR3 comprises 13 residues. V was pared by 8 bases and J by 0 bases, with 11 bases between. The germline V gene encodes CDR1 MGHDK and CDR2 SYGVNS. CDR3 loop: CASSYRASYEQYF. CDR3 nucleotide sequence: TGTGCCAGCTCTTACAGGGCCTCCTACGAGCAGTACTTC.

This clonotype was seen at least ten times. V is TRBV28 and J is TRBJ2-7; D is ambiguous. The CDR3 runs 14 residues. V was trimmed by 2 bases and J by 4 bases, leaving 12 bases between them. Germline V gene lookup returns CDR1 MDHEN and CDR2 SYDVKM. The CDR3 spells CASSLTRRNYEQYF. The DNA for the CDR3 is TGTGCCAGCAGTTTAACGCGGCGGAATTACGAGCAGTACTTC.

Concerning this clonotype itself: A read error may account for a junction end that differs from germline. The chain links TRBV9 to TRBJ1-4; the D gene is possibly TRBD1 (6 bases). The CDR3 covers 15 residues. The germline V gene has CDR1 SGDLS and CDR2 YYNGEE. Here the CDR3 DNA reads TGTGTCAGCAGCTCTTCAGGGGCAACTAATGAAAAACTGTTTTTT. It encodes CVSSSSGATNEKLFF.

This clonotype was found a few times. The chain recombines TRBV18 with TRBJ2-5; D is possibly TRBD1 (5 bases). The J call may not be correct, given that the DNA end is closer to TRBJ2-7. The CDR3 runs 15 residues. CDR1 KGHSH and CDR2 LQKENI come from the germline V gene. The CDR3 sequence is CASSPRKGDSYEQYF. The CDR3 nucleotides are TGTGCCAGCTCACCACGTAAAGGAGACAGTTACGAGCAGTACTTC.

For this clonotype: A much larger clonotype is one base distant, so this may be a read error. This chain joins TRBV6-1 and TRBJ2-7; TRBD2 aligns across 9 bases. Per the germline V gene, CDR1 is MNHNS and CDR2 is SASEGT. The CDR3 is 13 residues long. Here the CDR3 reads CVSRGTSWGEQYF. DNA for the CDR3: TGTGTCAGCAGGGGGACTAGCTGGGGCGAGCAGTACTTC.

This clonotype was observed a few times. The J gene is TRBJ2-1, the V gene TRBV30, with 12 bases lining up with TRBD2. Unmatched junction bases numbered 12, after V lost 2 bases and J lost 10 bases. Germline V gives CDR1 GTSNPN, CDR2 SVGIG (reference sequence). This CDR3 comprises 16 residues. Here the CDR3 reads CAWSFLRLAGETEQFF. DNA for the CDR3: TGTGCCTGGAGTTTTCTGCGACTAGCGGGAGAGACGGAGCAGTTCTTC.

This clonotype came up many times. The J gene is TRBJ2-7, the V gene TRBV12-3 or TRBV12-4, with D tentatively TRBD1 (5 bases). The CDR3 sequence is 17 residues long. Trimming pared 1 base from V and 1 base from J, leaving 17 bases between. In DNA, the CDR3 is TGTGCCAGCAGTTTAGAGGGGTGGGGTAGATCTTCCTACGAGCAGTACTTC. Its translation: CASSLEGWGRSSYEQYF.

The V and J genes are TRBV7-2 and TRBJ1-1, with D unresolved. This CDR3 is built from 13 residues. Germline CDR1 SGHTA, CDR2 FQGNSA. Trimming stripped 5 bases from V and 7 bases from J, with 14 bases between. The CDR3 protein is CASSPLRGVEAFF. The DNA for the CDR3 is TGTGCCAGCAGCCCCCTTCGCGGGGTTGAAGCTTTCTTT.

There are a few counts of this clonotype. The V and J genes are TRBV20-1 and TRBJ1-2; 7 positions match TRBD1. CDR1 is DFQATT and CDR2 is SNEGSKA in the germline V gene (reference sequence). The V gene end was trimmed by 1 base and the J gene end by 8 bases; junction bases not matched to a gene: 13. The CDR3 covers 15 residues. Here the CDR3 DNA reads TGCAGTGCTAGAGCTAGGGACAGTTCTTTAGGGGGCTACACCTTC. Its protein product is CSARARDSSLGGYTF.

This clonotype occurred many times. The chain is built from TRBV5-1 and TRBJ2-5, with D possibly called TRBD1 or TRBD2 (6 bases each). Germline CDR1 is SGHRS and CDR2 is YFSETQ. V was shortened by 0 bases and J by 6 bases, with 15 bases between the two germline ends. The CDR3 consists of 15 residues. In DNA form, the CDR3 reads TGCGCCAGCAGCTTGGAGGGGGGCCAAGCAAAGACCCAGTACTTC. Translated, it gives CASSLEGGQAKTQYF.

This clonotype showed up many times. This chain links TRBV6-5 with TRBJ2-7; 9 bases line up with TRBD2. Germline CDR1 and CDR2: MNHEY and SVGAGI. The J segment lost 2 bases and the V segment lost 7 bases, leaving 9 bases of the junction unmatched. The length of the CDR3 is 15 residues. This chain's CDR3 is CASTRSLAGTYEQYF. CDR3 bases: TGTGCCAGCACCCGCAGCCTAGCGGGGACCTACGAGCAGTACTTC.

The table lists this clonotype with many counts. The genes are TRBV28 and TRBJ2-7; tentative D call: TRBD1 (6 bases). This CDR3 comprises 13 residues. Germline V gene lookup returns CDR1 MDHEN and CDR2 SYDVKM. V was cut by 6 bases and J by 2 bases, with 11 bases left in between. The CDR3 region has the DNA TGTGCCAGCAGAGACGGACAGACCTACGAGCAGTACTTC. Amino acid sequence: CASRDGQTYEQYF.